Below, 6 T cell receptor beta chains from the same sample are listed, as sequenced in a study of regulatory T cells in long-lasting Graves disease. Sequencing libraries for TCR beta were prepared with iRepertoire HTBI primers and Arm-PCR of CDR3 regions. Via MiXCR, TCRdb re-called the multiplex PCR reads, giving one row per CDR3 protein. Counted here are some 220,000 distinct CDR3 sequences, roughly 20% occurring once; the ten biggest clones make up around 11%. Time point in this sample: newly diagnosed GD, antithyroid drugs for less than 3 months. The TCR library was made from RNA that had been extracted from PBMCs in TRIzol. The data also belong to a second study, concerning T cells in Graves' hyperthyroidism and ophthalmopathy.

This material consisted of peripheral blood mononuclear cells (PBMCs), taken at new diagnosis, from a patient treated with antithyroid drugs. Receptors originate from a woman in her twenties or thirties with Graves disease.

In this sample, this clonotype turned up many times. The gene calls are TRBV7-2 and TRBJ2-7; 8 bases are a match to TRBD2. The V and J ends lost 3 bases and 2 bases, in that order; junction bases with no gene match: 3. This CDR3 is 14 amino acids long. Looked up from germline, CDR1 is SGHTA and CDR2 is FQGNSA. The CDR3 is CASSFGAGAYEQYF. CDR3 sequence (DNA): TGTGCCAGCAGCTTTGGAGCGGGGGCCTACGAGCAGTACTTC. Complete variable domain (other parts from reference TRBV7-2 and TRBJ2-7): GAGVSQSPSNKVTEKGKDVELRCDPISGHTALYWYRQSLGQGLEFLIYFQGNSAPDKSGLPSDRFSAERTGGSVSTLTIQRTQQEDSAVYLCASSFGAGAYEQYFGPGTRLTVT.

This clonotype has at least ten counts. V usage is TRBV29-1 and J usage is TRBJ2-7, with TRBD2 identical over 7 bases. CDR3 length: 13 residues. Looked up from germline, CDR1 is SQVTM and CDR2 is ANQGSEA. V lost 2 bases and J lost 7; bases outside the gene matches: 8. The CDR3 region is CSVENPLAEEQYF. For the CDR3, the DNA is TGCAGCGTTGAAAACCCCCTAGCGGAAGAGCAGTACTTC.

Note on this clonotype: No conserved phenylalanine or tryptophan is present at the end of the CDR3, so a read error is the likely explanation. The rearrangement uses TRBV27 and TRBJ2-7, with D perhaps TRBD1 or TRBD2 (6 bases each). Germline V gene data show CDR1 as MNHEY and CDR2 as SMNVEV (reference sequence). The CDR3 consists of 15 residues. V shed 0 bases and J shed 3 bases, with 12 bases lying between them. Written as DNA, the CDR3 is TGTGCCAGCAGTTTATCGTTGGGGGGCCTCTACGAGCAGTACTCC. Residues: CASSLSLGGLYEQYS.

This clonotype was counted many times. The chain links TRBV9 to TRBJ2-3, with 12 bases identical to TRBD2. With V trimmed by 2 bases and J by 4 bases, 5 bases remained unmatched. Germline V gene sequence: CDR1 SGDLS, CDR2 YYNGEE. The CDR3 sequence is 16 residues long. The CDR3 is CASSVSSGGAADTQYF. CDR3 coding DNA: TGTGCCAGCAGCGTCTCTAGCGGGGGGGCAGCAGATACGCAGTATTTT.

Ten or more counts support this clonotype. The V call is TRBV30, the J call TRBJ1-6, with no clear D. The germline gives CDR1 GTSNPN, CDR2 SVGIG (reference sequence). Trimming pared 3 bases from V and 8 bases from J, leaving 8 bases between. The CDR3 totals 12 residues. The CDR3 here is CAWRRRDSPLHF. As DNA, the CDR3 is TGTGCCTGGAGAAGGAGGGATTCACCCCTCCACTTT.

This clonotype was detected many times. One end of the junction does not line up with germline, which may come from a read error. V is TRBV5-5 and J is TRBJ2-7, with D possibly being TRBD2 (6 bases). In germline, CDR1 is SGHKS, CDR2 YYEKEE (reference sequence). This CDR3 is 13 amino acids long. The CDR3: CASSLPGAYEQYF. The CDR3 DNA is TGCGCCAGCAGCCTGCCGGGAGCCTACGAGCAGTACTTC.